This T cell receptor (beta chain) originates from a study of response to subunit inactivated influenza vaccine. TCRdb passed the RT-PCR reads through MiXCR, listing each CDR3 protein once. The data contain about 310,000 distinct CDR3 sequences, roughly 20% of them singletons. This clonotype was counted only a few times. Its antigen is currently unknown. Trimming pared 4 bases from V and 6 bases from J, leaving 10 bases between. Germline CDR1 SGHRS, CDR2 YFSETQ. The CDR3 runs to 13 residues. Study observations and caveats: Authors suggested few new T cells are recruited by each seasonal influenza vaccination.

The V and J genes are TRBV5-1 and TRBJ1-4; D call uncertain. Sample: PBMCs from blood, taken 21 months after vaccination. This clonotype originated in a man between 50 and 70 years old who received an inactivated influenza vaccine. This chain's CDR3 is CASSPPSDEKLFF. CDR3 coding DNA: TGCGCCAGCAGCCCACCCTCCGATGAAAAACTGTTTTTT. The full variable domain, rest sourced from reference TRBV5-1 and TRBJ1-4, is KAGVTQTPRYLIKTRGQQVTLSCSPISGHRSVSWYQQTPGQGLQFLFEYFSETQRNKGNFPGRFSGRQFSNSRSEMNVSTLELGDSALYLCASSPPSDEKLFFGSGTQLSVL.